This paragraph reports one T cell receptor (beta chain). Its antigen is still unknown. TCRdb's copy holds only in-frame clones and misses some; the assay was immunoSEQ multiplex PCR. The sample has 70,000 to 100,000 clones, 65% to 85% seen once. The sample originates from a study of T cells in localized non-small cell lung cancer. Study outcomes and limitations: It was uninvolved adjacent lung that showed the highest T cell clonality, exceeding tumor. Increased T cell density in blood showed an association with longer overall survival. For the top 100 tumor clones, a median about 50 also appeared in adjacent lung. Because sequencing included only one region (of the tumor), heterogeneity remains possible.

Germline CDR1 is SQVTM and CDR2 is ANQGSEA. V dropped 5 bases and J dropped 5; count of bases not matched to a gene: 6. The CDR3 consists of 14 residues. The gene calls are TRBV29-1 and TRBJ2-5; 12 bases line up with TRBD1. This TCR derives from a female donor aged 60 or older with stage I lung adenocarcinoma. The sample was peripheral blood, taken before any cancer treatment. CDR3 in DNA: TGCAGCGTTTGGGACAGGGGGCGCCGGGAGACCCAGTACTTC. Protein sequence: CSVWDRGRRETQYF.